This T cell receptor (beta chain) was documented in a study of CD8 T cells in ankylosing spondylitis (dated by TCRdb to about 2017). In terms of the full investigation: T cell receptor beta repertoires were profiled in healthy donors and ankylosing spondylitis patients so that disease-linked TCR variants could be found. The full study cohort comprised about 25 ankylosing spondylitis patients and some 110 healthy donors. Peripheral blood samples were taken, and synovial fluid was additionally collected from ankylosing spondylitis patients.

V is cut by 0 bases and J by 0 bases, and the space between the germline ends is 9 bases. The CDR3 numbers 16 residues from cysteine through phenylalanine. Just CDR3 DNA is preserved here, 48 bases in frame from base 1. Looking up the germline V gene (reference sequence) yields CDR1 LNHNV and CDR2 YYDKDF. Results the study describes overall, beyond this receptor: In peripheral blood, the disease-linked clones were found at relatively low frequencies and had a CD8+ phenotype. The disease-linked clones were reported as significantly enriched in matched synovial fluid samples from ankylosing spondylitis patients. Some of the motif variants had been reported before in the synovial fluid and blood of reactive arthritis patients, a finding that suggests common disease-initiation mechanisms. Blood from ankylosing spondylitis patients appeared to be characterized by a TCR beta motif composed of under ten highly homologous amino acid variants.

The instrument given in TCRdb is Illumina HiSeq 2500. TCR beta libraries were prepared by quantitative 5'-RACE with molecular barcodes. The paper's data handling went like this. A new computational method, built on a probabilistic model of VDJ rearrangement, was used to identify disease-linked TCR variants. TCRdb handled the public reads itself, with Q25 trimming in fastp and clone calling in MiXCR, and kept productive beta chains. Each entry merges the rows of one CDR3 protein and shows their most common DNA and genes. What appears here as the V and J calls and clone size reflects TCRdb's work, not the paper's. For this sample the table gives about 340,000 distinct CDR3 sequences, of which 20% were detected only once. Around 13% of the sample is held by the ten biggest clonotypes. A remark on this clonotype: Its antigen is unknown. Base quality data are lacking; no much larger clone is found one base away.

Sample: blood, either unsorted or a sorted T cell fraction (not recorded which). The sequence links TRBV15 to TRBJ1-3, with the D gene not confidently named. The source of this sequence is a male donor with ankylosing spondylitis or in good health (not recorded which). Read as DNA, the sequence is TGTGCCACCAGCAGAGACCTGGACGGCTCTGGAAACACCATATATTTT. Protein translation: CATSRDLDGSGNTIYF.